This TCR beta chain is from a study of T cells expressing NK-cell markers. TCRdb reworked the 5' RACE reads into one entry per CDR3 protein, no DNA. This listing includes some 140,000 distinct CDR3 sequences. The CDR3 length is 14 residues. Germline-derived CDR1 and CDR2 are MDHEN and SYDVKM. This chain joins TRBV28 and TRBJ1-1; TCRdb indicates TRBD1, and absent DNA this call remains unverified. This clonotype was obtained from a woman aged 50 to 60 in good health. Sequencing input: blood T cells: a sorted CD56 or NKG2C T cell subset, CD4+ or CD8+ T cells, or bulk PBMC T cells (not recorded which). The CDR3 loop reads CASSLTGLVTEAFF. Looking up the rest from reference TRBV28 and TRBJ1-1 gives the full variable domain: DVKVTQSSRYLVKRTGEKVFLECVQDMDHENMFWYRQDPGLGLRLIYFSYDVKMKEKGDIPEGYSVSREKKERFSLILESASTNQTSMYLCASSLTGLVTEAFFGQGTRLTVV.